The entry that follows covers one TCR beta chain sequence. Only in-frame clones appear in the TCRdb table, and some are missing; sequencing was by immunoSEQ multiplex PCR. This sample has under 95,000 clones, with around 91% found just once. The sample is drawn from a study of technical replicates of blood from a handful of donors. This CDR3 is built from 14 residues. Germline CDR1 and CDR2: SGHRS and YFSETQ. V was clipped by 4 bases and J by 4 bases, with 11 bases between them. The J gene is TRBJ1-4, the V gene TRBV5-1; D unclear. The sample comprised T cells isolated from PBMCs. The receptor's source is a human donor in good health. Some clones in this sample may be carry-over from other donors' samples. The CDR3 DNA reads as TGCGCCAGCAGCCTGGGTCTCCTTAATGAAAAACTGTTTTTT. Translation gives CASSLGLLNEKLFF.